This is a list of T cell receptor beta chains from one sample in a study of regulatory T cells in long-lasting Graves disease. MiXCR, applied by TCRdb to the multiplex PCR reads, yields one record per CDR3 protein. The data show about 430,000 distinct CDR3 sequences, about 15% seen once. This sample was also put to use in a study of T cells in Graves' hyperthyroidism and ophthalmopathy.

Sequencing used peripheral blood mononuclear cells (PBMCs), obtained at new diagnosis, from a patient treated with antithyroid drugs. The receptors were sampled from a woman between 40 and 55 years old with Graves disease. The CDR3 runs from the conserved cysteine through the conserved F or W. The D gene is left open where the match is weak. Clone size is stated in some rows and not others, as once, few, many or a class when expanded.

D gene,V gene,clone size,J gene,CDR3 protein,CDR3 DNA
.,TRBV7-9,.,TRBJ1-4,CASSLSRQAQLEKLFF,TGTGCCAGCAGCTTATCCAGACAGGCACAGTTAGAAAAACTGTTTTTT
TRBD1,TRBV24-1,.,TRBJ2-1,CATSDDRGLLGEQFF,TGTGCCACCAGTGATGACAGGGGGCTTTTAGGTGAGCAGTTCTTC
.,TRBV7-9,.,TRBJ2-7,CASSFRQAIYEQYF,TGTGCCAGCAGCTTTCGACAGGCGATATACGAGCAGTACTTC
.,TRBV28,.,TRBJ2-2,CASSFPFTGELFF,TGTGCCAGCAGTTTCCCCTTCACCGGGGAGCTGTTTTTT
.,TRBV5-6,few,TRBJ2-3,CASSLSVGISTDTQYF,TGTGCCAGCAGCTTATCTGTGGGCATAAGCACAGATACGCAGTATTTT
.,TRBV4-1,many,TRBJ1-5,CASSQQGWGQPQHF,TGCGCCAGCAGCCAACAGGGATGGGGGCAGCCCCAGCATTTT
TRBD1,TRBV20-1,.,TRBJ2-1,CSARGGGRGPRSYNEQFF,TGCAGTGCTAGAGGAGGGGGCAGGGGCCCACGTTCCTACAATGAGCAGTTCTTC
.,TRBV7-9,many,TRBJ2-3,CASSLVGFGGHPNTQYF,TGTGCCAGCAGCTTAGTGGGGTTCGGGGGCCACCCGAATACGCAGTATTTT
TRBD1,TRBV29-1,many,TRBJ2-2,CSVVTGDTGELFF,TGCAGCGTCGTTACAGGGGACACCGGGGAGCTGTTTTTT
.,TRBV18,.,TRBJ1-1,CASSPPSSITEAFF,TGTGCCAGCTCACCACCGTCTTCGATCACTGAAGCTTTCTTT
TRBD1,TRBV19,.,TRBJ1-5,CASSRDSSNQPQHF,TGTGCCAGTAGTAGGGACAGTAGCAATCAGCCCCAGCATTTT
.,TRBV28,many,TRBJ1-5,CASRRDGSQPQHF,TGTGCCAGCAGGCGGGACGGGAGTCAGCCCCAGCATTTT
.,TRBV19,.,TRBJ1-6,CASSMLHSPLHF,TGTGCCAGTAGTATGCTTCATTCACCCCTCCACTTT
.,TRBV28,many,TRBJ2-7,CASRTSSGVGVYEQYF,TGTGCCAGCAGAACAAGTTCAGGGGTGGGAGTTTACGAGCAGTACTTC
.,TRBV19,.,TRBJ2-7,CASSKFQETTYEQYF,TGTGCCAGTAGTAAGTTTCAAGAAACTACCTACGAGCAGTACTTC
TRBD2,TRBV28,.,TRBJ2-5,CASSSSGGADAETQYF,TGTGCCAGCAGTTCTAGCGGGGGGGCGGACGCGGAGACCCAGTACTTC
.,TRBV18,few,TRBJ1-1,CASSPLTGSTEAFF,TGTGCCAGCTCACCCCTGACAGGATCCACTGAAGCTTTCTTT
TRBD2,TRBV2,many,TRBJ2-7,CASSYTYSGSRYEQYF,TGTGCCAGCAGTTACACGTATAGCGGGAGTAGGTACGAGCAGTACTTC
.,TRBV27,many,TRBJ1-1,CASSSDRNTEAFF,TGTGCCAGCAGTTCGGACAGAAACACTGAAGCTTTCTTT
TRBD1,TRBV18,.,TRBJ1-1,CASSGVGQLSTEAFF,TGTGCCAGCTCAGGCGTGGGACAGCTTAGCACTGAAGCTTTCTTT
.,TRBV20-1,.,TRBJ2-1,CSAPRTSDNEQFF,TGCAGTGCTCCGAGGACCAGCGACAATGAGCAGTTCTTC
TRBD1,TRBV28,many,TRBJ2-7,CASSLFGQGVGGMQYF,TGTGCCAGCAGTTTATTTGGACAGGGTGTGGGTGGAATGCAGTACTTC
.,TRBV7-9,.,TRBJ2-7,CASSLVAGPLNEQYF,TGTGCCAGCAGCTTAGTAGCAGGGCCCCTTAACGAGCAGTACTTC
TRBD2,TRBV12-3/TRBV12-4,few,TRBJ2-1,CPSRLSSGSNEQFF,TGTCCCAGCAGGCTATCTAGCGGGAGCAATGAGCAGTTCTTC
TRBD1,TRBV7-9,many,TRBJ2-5,CASSLAHRGETQYF,TGTGCCAGCAGCTTAGCTCACAGGGGAGAGACCCAGTACTTC
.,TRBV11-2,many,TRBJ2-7,CASSQLPDEQYF,TGTGCCAGCAGCCAGCTACCCGACGAGCAGTACTTC
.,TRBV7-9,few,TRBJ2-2,CASSLMTGSTGELFF,TGTGCCAGCAGCTTAATGACAGGTTCAACCGGGGAGCTGTTTTTT
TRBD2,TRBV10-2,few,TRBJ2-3,CASSVTSDTDTQYF,TGCGCCAGCAGTGTGACTAGCGACACAGATACGCAGTATTTT
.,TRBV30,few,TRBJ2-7,CAWSETVSYEQYF,TGTGCCTGGAGTGAAACAGTGTCCTACGAGCAGTACTTC
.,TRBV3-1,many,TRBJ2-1,CASSTGTTEIF,TGTGCCAGCAGCACCGGGACCACGGAAATCTTC
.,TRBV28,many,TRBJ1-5,CASSLAKGHGNQPQHF,TGTGCCAGCAGTTTAGCAAAGGGACATGGCAATCAGCCCCAGCATTTT
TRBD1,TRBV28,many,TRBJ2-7,CASRNRDRVHEQYF,TGTGCCAGCAGGAACCGGGACAGGGTCCACGAGCAGTACTTC
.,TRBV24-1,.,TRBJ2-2,CATSDWAAANTGELFF,TGTGCCACCAGTGATTGGGCTGCCGCGAACACCGGGGAGCTGTTTTTT
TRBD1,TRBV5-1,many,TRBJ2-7,CASGSSTGFDEQYF,TGCGCCAGCGGATCGTCGACAGGGTTCGACGAGCAGTACTTC
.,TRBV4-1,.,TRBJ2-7,CASSQIHPGSYEQYF,TGCGCCAGCAGCCAAATTCATCCGGGATCCTACGAGCAGTACTTC
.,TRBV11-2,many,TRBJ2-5,CASSLSSTVETQYF,TGTGCCAGCAGCTTATCGTCGACAGTGGAGACCCAGTACTTC
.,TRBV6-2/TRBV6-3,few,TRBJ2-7,CASTNGEVGGYEQYF,TGTGCCAGCACCAACGGGGAGGTTGGAGGCTACGAGCAGTACTTC
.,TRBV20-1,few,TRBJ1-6,CSARPQEYNSPLHF,TGCAGTGCTAGACCGCAGGAATATAATTCACCCCTCCACTTT
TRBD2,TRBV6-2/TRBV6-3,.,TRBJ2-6,CASRPVPRGGSGANVLTF,TGTGCCAGCAGACCCGTCCCCCGCGGGGGCTCTGGGGCCAACGTCCTGACTTTC
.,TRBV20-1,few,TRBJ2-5,CSARAGELAGETQYF,TGCAGTGCCAGAGCAGGGGAATTAGCGGGAGAGACCCAGTACTTC
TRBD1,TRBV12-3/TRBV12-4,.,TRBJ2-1,CASSFGQGADEQFF,TGTGCCAGCAGTTTCGGACAGGGGGCTGATGAGCAGTTCTTC
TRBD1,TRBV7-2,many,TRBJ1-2,CASSLAQGAYGYTF,TGTGCCAGCAGCTTAGCACAGGGGGCCTATGGCTACACCTTC
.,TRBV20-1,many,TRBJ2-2,CSAKIQGTGELFF,TGCAGTGCTAAGATCCAGGGAACCGGGGAGCTGTTTTTT
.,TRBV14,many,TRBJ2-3,CASSSTTTDTQYF,TGTGCCAGCAGTTCAACTACCACAGATACGCAGTATTTT
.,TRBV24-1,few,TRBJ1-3,CATSDARIRAGNTIYF,TGTGCCACCAGTGATGCCAGAATAAGGGCTGGAAACACCATATATTTT
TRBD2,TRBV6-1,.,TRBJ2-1,CASRQTSGMYHEQLF,TGTGCCAGCAGACAGACTAGCGGGATGTATCATGAGCAGCTCTTC
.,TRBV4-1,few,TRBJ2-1,CASSQANEQFF,TGCGCCAGCAGCCAAGCCAATGAGCAGTTCTTC
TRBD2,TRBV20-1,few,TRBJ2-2,CSANPGTSSTGELFF,TGCAGTGCTAACCCCGGGACTAGTAGTACCGGGGAGCTGTTTTTT
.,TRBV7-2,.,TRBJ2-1,CASSLASADNEQFF,TGTGCCAGCAGCTTAGCTAGCGCGGACAATGAGCAGTTCTTC
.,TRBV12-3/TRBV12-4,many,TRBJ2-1,CASSWTTSVHEQFF,TGTGCCAGCAGTTGGACTACTAGTGTGCATGAGCAGTTCTTC
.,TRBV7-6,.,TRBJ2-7,CASSLGSGPTSSYGQYF,TGTGCCAGCAGCTTAGGGTCAGGCCCCACGAGCTCCTACGGGCAGTACTTC